This TCR beta chain was identified during a study of shared clonotypes between healthy human individuals (TCRdb year 2020). Turning to the overall study: The cohort included three men and a couple of women between 18 and 49 years of age. Blood TCR repertoires of a handful of healthy adults were deeply sequenced to estimate repertoire size and the extent of clonotype sharing between individuals. For each donor, CD4 naive and CD4 memory were each given three plates, CD8 naive was given two plates, and CD8 memory was given one plate. Different laboratories and diverse techniques were used to prepare libraries and sequence TCR repertoires, to increase sequencing depth and limit assay-specific biases. Each donor's leukapheresis produced roughly between about 0.85 and 10 billion PBMCs.

Trimming leaves V shorter by 4 bases and J shorter by 1 base, with the junction holding 7 bases beyond the gene matches. CDR3 length: 15 amino acids, cysteine to phenylalanine. Only CDR3 DNA is held: 45 bases, read in frame from base 1. The germline V gene provides CDR1 MNHEY and CDR2 SVGAGI. TCR CDR3 regions were amplified from genomic DNA by multiplex PCR using the deep immunoSEQ assay. Extracted genomic DNA from each cell subset was distributed evenly across all wells of several immunoSEQ 96-well plates, and each plate was treated as a replicate. For sorted subsets, 200 ng of genomic DNA, equivalent to 25,000 to 35,000 T cell genomes, went into each replicate PCR. The purified libraries were quantified using a Qubit 3.0 fluorometer, sized with a Bioanalyzer 2100, and then quantified again using the KAPA Library Quantification kit. A separate single-read 150-cycle Illumina NextSeq 550 flow cell was used to sequence each immunoSEQ 96-well plate. As for how the authors treated the data: Because the immunoSEQ output held only junctional sequences and lacked quality scores, the filtering could not match the filtering applied to full-length reads. Sequences were annotated with PyIR, a Python wrapper for IgBLAST v1.9, using IMGT germline references to assign V/J genes and CDR3. Reads were filtered out if the reads had weak V/J assignments (E-value above 1e-6), no CDR3, stop codons, out-of-frame junctions, or ambiguous translated residues. A V3J clonotype was defined by an identical inferred V gene, J gene, and CDR3 amino acid sequence. Percentage overlap between repertoires was calculated by dividing the number of shared unique clonotypes by the size of the smaller repertoire. Richness of each repertoire was evaluated using RTK rarefaction, the Chao1 estimator, and Recon v2.1 estimates of unobserved clonotypes. Generation probabilities for all TCRbeta clonotypes obtained by the gDNA method from a handful of donors were computed using OLGA. As stored in TCRdb, this immuneACCESS dataset retains in-frame rearrangements with V and J assigned. A fraction of the clones does not appear; measured against another copy, unresolved V genes explain less than half of the discrepancy, and the remainder lacks a known reason. The DNA was the basis for D and trimming; V, J and clone size are from that table. The sample yields millions of clones; roughly 95% were counted once. 0.9% to 1.3% of the sample is taken by the ten largest.

A word on this clone: The target of this receptor is not known. Within one base of it there is no much larger clone, and no base qualities were kept.

Study-wide conclusions, independent of this receptor: Only blood was sampled, and tissue TCR repertoires likely differ from those in blood. Sharing across a few donors was observed for around 5% of naive CD4, 3.5% of naive CD8, 2% to 2.5% of memory CD4, and about 0.4% of memory CD8 clonotypes. Higher generation probabilities were observed for clonotypes shared by all four sorted-subset donors than for non-shared clonotypes. Rarefaction of sorted-subset datasets indicated incomplete sequencing despite the large sequencing depth. Because the study included only a small number of donors, the genetic and exposure-history diversity represented was limited. Based on pairwise subsampling, the degree of clonotype sharing among donors was expected to be affected by sequencing depth. Naive subsets generally had larger estimated clonotype richness than memory subsets.

CD8 naive samples were CD45RO-negative cells positively selected for CCR7, giving a CD45RA+CCR7+ population that excluded TemRA cells. Donors were healthy HIV-negative adults with no recently reported acute infections or vaccinations. Only Caucasian adults living in Nashville, Tennessee, USA were represented among the donors. Blood was collected by leukapheresis, and PBMCs were isolated by Ficoll-Histopaque density gradient centrifugation and then cryopreserved in liquid nitrogen vapor phase. Analytical flow cytometry was used to check the purity and quantity of every magnetically sorted T cell population. Genomic DNA was isolated from each sorted fraction and quantified by UV absorbance on a Nanodrop 2000c.

The sample taken for sequencing was naive CD8+ T cells sorted from blood. The label giving this sample's cell subset or site can be read as: CD45RA+CCR7+. The sequence came from a man younger than 30 in good health. The chain is made from TRBV6-5 and TRBJ2-7, and 7 junction bases match TRBD2. For the CDR3, the sequence is CASSSLAESSYEQYF. The base sequence is TGTGCCAGCAGTTCCCTAGCGGAATCGTCCTACGAGCAGTACTTC.